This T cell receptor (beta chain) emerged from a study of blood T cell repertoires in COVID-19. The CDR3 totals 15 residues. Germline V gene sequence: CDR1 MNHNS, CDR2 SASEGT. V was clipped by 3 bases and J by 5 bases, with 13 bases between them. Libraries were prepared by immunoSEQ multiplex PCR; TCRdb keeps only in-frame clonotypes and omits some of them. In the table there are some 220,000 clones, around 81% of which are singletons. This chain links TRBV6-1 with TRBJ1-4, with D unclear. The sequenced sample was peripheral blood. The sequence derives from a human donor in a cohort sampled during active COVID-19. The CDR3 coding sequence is TGTGCCAGCAGTGAGTCGCGGGGTCTGAATGAAAAACTGTTTTTT. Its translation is CASSESRGLNEKLFF.